The present TCR beta chain was sequenced within a study of cytomegalovirus exposure and HLA in healthy donors. PCR was performed using 60 Vbeta and 13 Jbeta primers. The data were produced by immunoSEQ multiplex PCR, yet TCRdb's version contains in-frame clones alone and is incomplete. The table records over 95,000 clones, about 78% of them present only once. The CDR3 length is 13 residues. The V gene's germline CDR1 is GTSNPN and CDR2 SVGIG (reference sequence). Trimming cost V 0 bases and J 1 base, with 6 bases left between them. The sequence came from a man in his forties in good health and CMV-seronegative. Sequenced sample: PBMCs. The V gene is TRBV30, the J gene TRBJ1-1; no clear D gene. As DNA, the CDR3 is TGTGCCTGGAGTGTAAGCAAGAACACTGAAGCTTTCTTT. Translated: CAWSVSKNTEAFF.